These 23 T cell receptor beta chains were sequenced from one sample in a study of T-cell reconstitution after alpha-beta-depleted transplantation in children. The authors prepared the TCRbeta library with unique molecular identifiers. TCRdb redid the calling of the PCR reads with MiXCR, one entry per CDR3 protein. This table has 350,000 to 400,000 distinct CDR3 sequences, 20% appearing once. The material was PBMCs from the stem cell graft donor, obtained from the stem cell graft. The receptors originated from a human donor who donated a stem cell graft to a child with acute myeloid leukemia.

This clonotype has just a few counts. The rearrangement joins TRBV25-1 to TRBJ2-3; D call uncertain. The CDR3 extends over 17 amino acids. Trimming took off 0 bases at V and 0 bases at J, with 13 bases between the two ends. Germline V gene lookup returns CDR1 MGHDK and CDR2 SYGVNS. The CDR3 DNA sequence: TGTGCCAGCAGTGAATATTACCAACTCTCTAGCACAGATACGCAGTATTTT. It is translated as CASSEYYQLSSTDTQYF.

This rearrangement joins TRBV12-3 or TRBV12-4 to TRBJ2-3; 10 nucleotides line up with TRBD2. This CDR3 comprises 18 residues. V dropped 6 bases and J dropped 3; count of bases not matched to a gene: 15. CDR3 residues: CASSHARLAGAGTDTQYF. CDR3 DNA: TGTGCCAGCAGCCATGCCCGGCTAGCGGGAGCGGGAACAGATACGCAGTATTTT.

This clonotype has ten or more counts. The chain uses TRBV10-3 and TRBJ2-5; 13 bases line up with TRBD2. V was clipped by 10 bases and J by 4 bases; unmatched bases: 6. The CDR3 consists of 14 residues. Looked up from germline, CDR1 is ENHRY and CDR2 is SYGVKD. CDR3 DNA: TGTGCCACCCGGACTAGCGGGAGCGGAGAGACCCAGTACTTC. The encoded protein is CATRTSGSGETQYF.

J is TRBJ2-1 and V is TRBV20-1; TRBD1 matches 9 bases. Germline CDR1 and CDR2: DFQATT and SNEGSKA (reference sequence). This CDR3 contains 13 residues. V shed 5 bases, J shed 5 bases, and the junction held 4 bases outside the gene matches. The CDR3 here is CSAGQGLDNEQFF. CDR3 nucleotide sequence: TGCAGTGCTGGACAGGGGCTTGACAATGAGCAGTTCTTC.

This clonotype was seen repeatedly, ten times or more. V usage is TRBV29-1 and J usage is TRBJ2-1; unclear D gene. This CDR3 has 10 residues. Germline CDR1 is SQVTM and CDR2 is ANQGSEA. V was shortened by 4 bases and J by 8 bases, with 6 bases between the two germline ends. The chain's CDR3 is CSVVWYEQFF. Written as DNA, the CDR3 is TGCAGCGTTGTTTGGTATGAGCAGTTCTTC.

The chain is built from TRBV7-9 and TRBJ2-1; 10 bases agree with TRBD2. Germline CDR1 SEHNR, CDR2 FQNEAQ (reference sequence). Trimming removed 4 bases from V and 8 bases from J; junction bases left unmatched: 11. This CDR3 region has 16 residues. CDR3 bases: TGTGCCAGCAGCTCTACTATGGGGACTAGCGTCCATGAGCAGTTCTTC. Its translation is CASSSTMGTSVHEQFF. Full variable domain (missing parts from reference TRBV7-9 and TRBJ2-1): DTGVSQNPRHKITKRGQNVTFRCDPISEHNRLYWYRQTLGQGPEFLTYFQNEAQLEKSRLLSDRFSAERPKGSFSTLEIQRTEQGDSAMYLCASSSTMGTSVHEQFFGPGTRLTVL.

This clonotype was seen many times. V is TRBV29-1 and J is TRBJ2-1; 9 nucleotides match TRBD2. From germline, CDR1 is SQVTM and CDR2 ANQGSEA. The CDR3 spans 16 residues. The junction had 10 bases not matched to a gene; V was cut back by 4 bases and J by 3 bases. The CDR3 spells CSVGSPSGIGYNEQFF. The DNA of the CDR3 is TGCAGCGTTGGAAGCCCTAGCGGGATTGGCTACAATGAGCAGTTCTTC.

At least ten counts were recorded for this clonotype. This chain uses TRBV20-1 with TRBJ2-5, with a weak D call TRBD2 (5 bases). Deletions cut 5 bases from V and 5 bases from J, with 15 bases between. In germline, CDR1 is DFQATT, CDR2 SNEGSKA (reference sequence). CDR3 length: 13 residues. Here the CDR3 reads CSAGRTARETQYF. The CDR3 bases are TGCAGTGCTGGGCGGACTGCCCGGGAGACCCAGTACTTC.

In this sample, this clonotype turned up many times. The CDR3 nucleotides are TGTGCCAGCAGTCGTACCGGGACAGGGGGCTACGAGCAGTACTTC. This translates into CASSRTGTGGYEQYF. The gene calls are TRBV12-3 or TRBV12-4 and TRBJ2-7; 11 bases map to TRBD1. The CDR3 has 15 amino acids. With 5 bases clipped from V and 3 bases from J, the junction kept 6 bases outside the gene matches.

The chain uses TRBV12-3 or TRBV12-4 and TRBJ1-1, with D perhaps TRBD1 (6 bases). The CDR3 has 13 amino acids. Deletions cut 1 base from V and 8 bases from J, with 11 bases between. The CDR3 region has the DNA TGTGCCAGCAGTTTAGGCAGGGGAGGCGAAGCTTTCTTT. This sequence encodes CASSLGRGGEAFF.

This chain uses TRBV28 with TRBJ1-5; no clear D. V was trimmed by 2 bases and J by 0 bases, leaving 11 bases between them. Per germline, CDR1 MDHEN and CDR2 SYDVKM. The CDR3 contains 16 residues. The CDR3 reads CASSLGQIHSNQPQHF. The CDR3, as DNA: TGTGCCAGCAGTTTAGGCCAGATTCATAGCAATCAGCCCCAGCATTTT.

This clonotype was observed many times. The chain uses TRBV20-1 and TRBJ2-7; 8 bases line up with TRBD2. Germline CDR1 reads DFQATT; CDR2 reads SNEGSKA (reference sequence). The CDR3 is 16 amino acids. Trimming at V came to 5 bases and at J to 5 bases, leaving 17 bases not matched to a gene. CDR3 region: CSAEGKVAGRSDEQYF. In nucleotides, the CDR3 is TGCAGTGCTGAGGGGAAGGTAGCGGGAAGGTCGGACGAGCAGTACTTC.

This clonotype was observed a few times. V is TRBV20-1 and J is TRBJ2-3; TRBD2 is a possible D gene (5 bases). V lost 4 bases and J 1 base, leaving 12 bases between the germline ends. CDR1 DFQATT and CDR2 SNEGSKA come from the germline V gene (reference sequence). The CDR3 covers 14 residues. CDR3 sequence: CSAMAGAGTDTQYF. The CDR3 nucleotides read TGCAGTGCTATGGCGGGTGCGGGCACAGATACGCAGTATTTT.

This clonotype came up many times. The chain employs TRBV25-1 and TRBJ2-1; D gene unclear. Per germline, CDR1 MGHDK and CDR2 SYGVNS. The CDR3 consists of 12 residues. V lost 2 bases and J lost 9, with 8 bases in between. This chain's CDR3 is CASSEVVSEQFF. CDR3 nucleotides: TGTGCCAGCAGTGAAGTTGTATCTGAGCAGTTCTTC.

This clonotype has only one observation. The chain joins TRBV24-1 to TRBJ2-1; 15 positions agree with TRBD2. Germline values: CDR1 KGHDR, CDR2 SFDVKD. Trimming removed 2 bases from V and 9 bases from J; junction bases left unmatched: 4. This CDR3 has 16 residues. CDR3 region: CATSDSGLAGGTEQFF. In DNA, the CDR3 is TGTGCCACCAGTGATTCGGGACTAGCGGGAGGAACTGAGCAGTTCTTC.

CDR3 sequence reads: CASTTGTTGYEQYF. CDR3 nucleotides: TGTGCCAGCACAACCGGGACAACCGGTTACGAGCAGTACTTC. The J gene is TRBJ2-7, the V gene TRBV28, with D possibly being TRBD1 (6 bases). CDR1 is MDHEN, CDR2 SYDVKM, per germline. The V end was cut by 7 bases, the J end by 4 bases, with 17 bases between. CDR3 length equals 14 residues.

This clonotype has just a few counts. CDR3 in DNA: TGTGCCAGCAGTTTCGGGATAGCCTACAATGAGCAGTTCTTC. It specifies CASSFGIAYNEQFF. J is TRBJ2-1 and V is TRBV12-3 or TRBV12-4; D possibly corresponds to TRBD2 (5 bases). The CDR3 contains 14 residues. The V and J ends lost 3 bases and 2 bases respectively, with 8 bases between them.

This clonotype appeared a single time. The V gene is TRBV7-2, the J gene TRBJ2-5; 8 positions match TRBD2. The germline CDR1 and CDR2 sequences are SGHTA and FQGNSA. The trim removed 5 bases at V and 0 bases at J, leaving 5 bases unmatched. The CDR3 runs 15 residues. The CDR3 DNA sequence: TGTGCCAGCAGCACCGTAGCGGGACACCAAGAGACCCAGTACTTC. The encoded protein is CASSTVAGHQETQYF.

At least ten counts were recorded for this clonotype. The V call is TRBV20-1, the J call TRBJ2-1, with D unclear. The germline gives CDR1 DFQATT, CDR2 SNEGSKA (reference sequence). This CDR3 comprises 13 residues. V lost 5 bases and J lost 8, with 16 bases in between. CDR3 DNA: TGCAGTGCTCGTCGCAATCGTTTTGATGAGCAGTTCTTC. It yields the protein CSARRNRFDEQFF.

This clonotype appeared a few times. The J gene is TRBJ2-5, the V gene TRBV7-2; a weak D match, TRBD1 (6 bases). Trimming took off 1 base at V and 2 bases at J, with 11 bases between the two ends. Germline CDR1 SGHTA, CDR2 FQGNSA. CDR3 length equals 15 residues. The CDR3 DNA is TGTGCCAGCAGCTTAGGTGGACAGTCACAAGAGACCCAGTACTTC. It yields the protein CASSLGGQSQETQYF.

This clonotype has more than one count but fewer than ten. The chain links TRBV7-8 to TRBJ2-3, with TRBD2 identical over 12 bases. Per germline, CDR1 SGHVS and CDR2 FQNEAQ. This CDR3 has 16 residues. The V and J ends lost 3 bases and 0 bases, in that order; junction bases with no gene match: 1. Here the CDR3 DNA reads TGTGCCAGCAGCTTTGGGACTAGCGGGAGCACAGATACGCAGTATTTT. Translation gives CASSFGTSGSTDTQYF.

The V call is TRBV7-2, the J call TRBJ2-1; no firm D call. There are 15 residues in the CDR3. Germline lookup yields CDR1 SGHTA and CDR2 FQGNSA. Trimming stripped 1 base from V and 6 bases from J, with 13 bases between. CDR3 amino acids: CASSLGSGLGNEQFF. The DNA of the CDR3 is TGTGCCAGCAGCTTAGGATCTGGGCTTGGCAATGAGCAGTTCTTC.

The V and J genes are TRBV10-3 and TRBJ1-2; unclear D gene. Germline lookup yields CDR1 ENHRY and CDR2 SYGVKD. Between the trimmed V and J ends, which lost 3 bases and 4 bases, there was a span of 18 bases. This CDR3 spans 16 amino acids. The CDR3 DNA reads as TGTGCCATCAGTGACCCTCAGACGGACCTCTTCTATGGCTACACCTTC. Residues: CAISDPQTDLFYGYTF.